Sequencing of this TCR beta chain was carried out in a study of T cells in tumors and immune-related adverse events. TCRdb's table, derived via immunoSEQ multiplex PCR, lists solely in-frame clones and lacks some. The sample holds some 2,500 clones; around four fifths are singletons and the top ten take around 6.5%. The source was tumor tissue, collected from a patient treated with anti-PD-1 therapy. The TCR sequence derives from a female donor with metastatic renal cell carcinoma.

In DNA, the CDR3 is TGTGCCATCAGTGAGTCCCCCCGGGTAGCGGGAACAGATACGCAGTATTTT. The encoded protein is CAISESPRVAGTDTQYF. V and J are TRBV10-3 and TRBJ2-3, with 8 bases identical to TRBD2. The CDR3 extends over 17 amino acids. V lost 0 bases to trimming and J lost 3 bases; unmatched junction nucleotides: 8. CDR1 is ENHRY, CDR2 SYGVKD, per germline.